Shown below are 7 T cell receptor beta chains from a single sample sequenced in a study of naive and memory T cell subsets. Two oligonucleotides, mixed equimolar, formed the beta constant-region primer covering TRBC1 and TRBC2. Four rounds of PCR amplified the ligated cDNA using nested alpha and beta constant-region primers plus SP2. TCRdb redid the calling of the UMI-ligation and nested PCR reads with MiXCR, one entry per CDR3 protein. Of 120,000 or so distinct CDR3 sequences listed, around 35% are singletons. What was sequenced was central memory CD4+ T cells from blood. All receptors come from a human donor in good health.

Concerning this clonotype itself: At one end the junction does not follow the germline gene, possibly because of a read error. The genes are TRBV7-9 and TRBJ2-1; D is unresolved. From germline, CDR1 is SEHNR and CDR2 FQNEAQ (reference sequence). This CDR3 has 13 residues. The CDR3 is CTSSFSVANEQFF. CDR3 DNA sequence: TGTACCAGCAGCTTTAGTGTTGCCAATGAGCAGTTCTTC.

This rearrangement joins TRBV7-8 to TRBJ2-7; D gene uncertain. This CDR3 is 14 amino acids long. Germline V gene lookup returns CDR1 SGHVS and CDR2 FQNEAQ. The V end lost 5 bases, the J end lost 3 bases, and 14 bases lay between the germline ends. CDR3 region: CASSPGRLRYEQYF. The CDR3 coding sequence is TGTGCCAGCAGCCCCGGCCGGTTGCGCTACGAGCAGTACTTC. The complete variable domain, with remaining parts taken from reference TRBV7-8 and TRBJ2-7, reads GAGVSQSPRYKVAKRGQDVALRCDPISGHVSLFWYQQALGQGPEFLTYFQNEAQLDKSGLPSDRFFAERPEGSVSTLKIQRTQQEDSAVYLCASSPGRLRYEQYFGPGTRLTVT.

The rearrangement uses TRBV20-1 and TRBJ1-6; perhaps TRBD1 as D (6 bases). The germline V and J ends were trimmed by 3 bases and 6 bases, with 12 bases remaining between them. CDR3 size: 14 residues. Germline V gene sequence: CDR1 DFQATT, CDR2 SNEGSKA (reference sequence). CDR3 sequence: CSASPTGFNSPLHF. The CDR3 DNA reads as TGCAGTGCTAGCCCGACAGGCTTTAATTCACCCCTCCACTTT.

This clonotype was counted only a few times. This sequence joins TRBV6-5 and TRBJ2-3; D may be TRBD2 (6 bases). CDR1 MNHEY and CDR2 SVGAGI come from the germline V gene. V was cut by 7 bases and J by 3 bases, with 14 bases left in between. The length of the CDR3 is 14 residues. The CDR3 loop reads CASNGPGVTDTQYF. Written as DNA, the CDR3 is TGTGCCAGCAATGGTCCGGGGGTGACAGATACGCAGTATTTT.

The chain has TRBV6-6 and TRBJ1-6, with 9 bases identical to TRBD1. Germline-derived CDR1 and CDR2 are MNHNY and SVGAGI (reference sequence). CDR3 size: 14 residues. V lost 0 bases to trimming and J lost 9 bases; unmatched junction nucleotides: 0. The CDR3 spells CASSYSGQGSPLHF. The CDR3 region has the DNA TGTGCCAGCAGTTACTCGGGACAGGGTTCACCCCTCCACTTT.

This chain uses TRBV30 with TRBJ2-1, with unresolved D. The length of the CDR3 is 16 residues. Trimming shortened V by 1 base and J by 7 bases, and 20 bases separated the two germline ends. Germline CDR1 GTSNPN, CDR2 SVGIG (reference sequence). This CDR3 is CAWSALGGPLRNEQFF. DNA of the CDR3: TGTGCCTGGAGTGCCCTTGGTGGCCCCCTCAGGAATGAGCAGTTCTTC.

V and J are TRBV10-2 and TRBJ2-1, with 8 bases identical to TRBD2. Germline-derived CDR1 and CDR2 are WSHSY and SAAADI. This CDR3 is built from 13 residues. J lost 6 bases, V lost 9 bases, and 7 bases had no gene match. CDR3 bases: TGCGCCAGTTCGACTAGCGAACGCAATGAGCAGTTCTTC. This translates into CASSTSERNEQFF.